This record covers a single T cell receptor (beta chain). As yet, its antigen is unknown. Primers: 60 Vbeta forward and 13 Jbeta reverse. TCRdb's table, derived via immunoSEQ multiplex PCR, lists solely in-frame clones and lacks some. The sample holds around 87,000 clones, roughly 80% seen once. The sample comes from a study of cytomegalovirus exposure and HLA in healthy donors. Study results and limitations: A few of the chains that were CMV-associated were confirmed in vitro to be specific for CMV antigens. HLA allele associations emerged for 15,000 to 20,000 TCR beta sequences in a later analysis, at 0.05 false discovery rate.

The CDR3 is 17 amino acids. V lost 1 base to trimming and J lost 2 bases; unmatched junction nucleotides: 8. Germline assignment: CDR1 LNHNV and CDR2 YYDKDF (reference sequence). This clonotype originated in a girl aged 2 to 9 in good health and CMV-seropositive. Sequenced: PBMCs. The chain links TRBV15 to TRBJ1-2; 9 bases align to TRBD1. The CDR3 coding sequence is TGTGCCACCAGCAGAGGTGGACAGGGGACCCCAAACTATGGCTACACCTTC. This translates into CATSRGGQGTPNYGYTF.